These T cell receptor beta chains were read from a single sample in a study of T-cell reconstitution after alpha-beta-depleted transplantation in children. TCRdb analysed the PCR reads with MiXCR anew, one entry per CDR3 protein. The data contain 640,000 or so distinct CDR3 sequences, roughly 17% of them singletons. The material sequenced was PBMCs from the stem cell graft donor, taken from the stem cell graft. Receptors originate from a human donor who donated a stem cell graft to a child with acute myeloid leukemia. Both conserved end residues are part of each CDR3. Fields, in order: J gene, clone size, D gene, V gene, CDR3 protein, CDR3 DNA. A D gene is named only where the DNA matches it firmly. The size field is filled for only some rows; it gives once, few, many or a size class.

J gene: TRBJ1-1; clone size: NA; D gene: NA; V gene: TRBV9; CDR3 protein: CASSVDRHGTTEAFF; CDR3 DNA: TGTGCCAGCAGCGTAGACCGCCATGGTACCACTGAAGCTTTCTTT
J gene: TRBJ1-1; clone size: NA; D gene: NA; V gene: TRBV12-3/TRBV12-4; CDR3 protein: CAGRPGRNTEAFF; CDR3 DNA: TGTGCCGGCAGACCCGGGAGGAACACTGAAGCTTTCTTT
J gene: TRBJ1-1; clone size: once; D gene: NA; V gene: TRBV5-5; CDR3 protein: CASSDGGAAEAFF; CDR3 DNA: TGTGCCAGCAGCGATGGGGGGGCGGCTGAAGCTTTCTTT
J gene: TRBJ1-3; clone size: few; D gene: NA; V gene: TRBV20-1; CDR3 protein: CSASSWDKETTIYF; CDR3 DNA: TGCAGTGCTAGTTCTTGGGACAAAGAAACCACCATATATTTT
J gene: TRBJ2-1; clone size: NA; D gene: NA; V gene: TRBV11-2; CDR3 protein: CASSVRGTSYNEQFF; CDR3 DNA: TGTGCCAGCAGTGTACGGGGGACCTCCTACAATGAGCAGTTCTTC
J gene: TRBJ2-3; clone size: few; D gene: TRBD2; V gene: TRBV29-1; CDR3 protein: CSGLAGGTDTQYF; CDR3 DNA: TGCAGTGGCCTGGCGGGGGGCACAGATACGCAGTATTTT
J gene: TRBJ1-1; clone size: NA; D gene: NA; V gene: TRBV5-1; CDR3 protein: CASSSGRPGTEAFF; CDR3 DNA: TGCGCCAGCAGCTCCGGACGTCCGGGCACTGAAGCTTTCTTT
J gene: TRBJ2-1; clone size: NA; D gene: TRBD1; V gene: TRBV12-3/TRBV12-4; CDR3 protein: CASRDRGNSYNEQFF; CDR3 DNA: TGTGCCAGCCGCGACAGGGGCAATTCGTACAATGAGCAGTTCTTC
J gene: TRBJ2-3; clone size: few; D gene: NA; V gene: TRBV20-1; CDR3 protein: CAVVGSSSPFGRGTQYF; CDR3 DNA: TGCGCAGTGGTAGGCAGCTCGAGTCCATTCGGTCGCGGTACGCAGTATTTT
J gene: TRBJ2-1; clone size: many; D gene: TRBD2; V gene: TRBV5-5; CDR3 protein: CASSFLAGALANEQFF; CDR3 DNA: TGTGCCAGCAGCTTTTTAGCGGGGGCCCTAGCCAATGAGCAGTTCTTC
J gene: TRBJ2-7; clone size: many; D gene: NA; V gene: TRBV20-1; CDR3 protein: CSARGQGHPFEQYF; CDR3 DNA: TGCAGTGCTAGAGGTCAGGGGCACCCCTTCGAGCAGTACTTC
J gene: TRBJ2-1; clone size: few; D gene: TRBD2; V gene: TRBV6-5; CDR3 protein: CASSYGGLAGPREFF; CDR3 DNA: TGTGCCAGCAGTTACGGGGGACTAGCGGGGCCTCGGGAGTTCTTC
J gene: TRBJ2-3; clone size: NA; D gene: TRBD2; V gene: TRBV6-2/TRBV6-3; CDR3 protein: CASSYSPPSGGQSDTQYF; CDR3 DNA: TGTGCCAGCAGTTACTCTCCCCCTAGCGGGGGTCAGTCCGATACGCAGTATTTT
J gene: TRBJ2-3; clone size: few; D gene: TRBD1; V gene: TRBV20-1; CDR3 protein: CSARAQGQGPDTQYF; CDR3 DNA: TGCAGTGCTAGGGCCCAAGGACAGGGCCCAGATACGCAGTATTTT
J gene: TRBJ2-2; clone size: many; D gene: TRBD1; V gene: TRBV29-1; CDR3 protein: CSADRANTGELFF; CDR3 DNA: TGCAGCGCCGACAGGGCAAACACCGGGGAGCTGTTTTTT
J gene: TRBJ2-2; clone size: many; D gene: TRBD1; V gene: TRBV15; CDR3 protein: CATSSDRFNTGELFF; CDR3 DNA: TGTGCCACCAGCTCGGACAGGTTCAACACCGGGGAGCTGTTTTTT
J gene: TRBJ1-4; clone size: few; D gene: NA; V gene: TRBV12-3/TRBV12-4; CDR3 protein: CASSLRDGGTNEKLFF; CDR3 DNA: TGTGCCAGCAGTTTACGTGATGGGGGGACTAATGAAAAACTGTTTTTT
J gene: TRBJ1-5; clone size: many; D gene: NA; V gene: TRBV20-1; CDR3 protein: CSVRKANQPQHF; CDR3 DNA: TGCAGTGTGCGAAAGGCTAATCAGCCCCAGCATTTT
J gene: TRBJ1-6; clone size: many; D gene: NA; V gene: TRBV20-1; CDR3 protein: CSAPVGALHF; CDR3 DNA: TGCAGTGCTCCCGTTGGGGCCCTCCACTTT
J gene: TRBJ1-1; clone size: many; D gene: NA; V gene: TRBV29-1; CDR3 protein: CSVEDPLRGPNTEAFF; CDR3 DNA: TGCAGCGTTGAAGACCCCCTGCGGGGACCTAACACTGAAGCTTTCTTT
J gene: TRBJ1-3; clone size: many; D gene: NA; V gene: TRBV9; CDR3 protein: CASSVEGGPPGNTIYF; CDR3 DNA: TGTGCCAGCAGCGTAGAAGGAGGCCCTCCTGGAAACACCATATATTTT
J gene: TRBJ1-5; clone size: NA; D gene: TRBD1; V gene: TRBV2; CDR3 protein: CASTEGTGSNQPQHF; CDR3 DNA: TGTGCCAGCACCGAAGGGACAGGGTCCAATCAGCCCCAGCATTTT
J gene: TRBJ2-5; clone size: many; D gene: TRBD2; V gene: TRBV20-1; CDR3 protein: CSASAGGLQETQYF; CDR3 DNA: TGCAGTGCTTCAGCGGGGGGCCTCCAAGAGACCCAGTACTTC
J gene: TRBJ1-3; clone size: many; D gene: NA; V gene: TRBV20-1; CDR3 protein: CSATGTGNTIYF; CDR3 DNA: TGCAGTGCTACCGGGACAGGAAACACCATATATTTT
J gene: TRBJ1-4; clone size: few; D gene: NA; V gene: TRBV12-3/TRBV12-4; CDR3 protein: CASSGVSMKKLFF; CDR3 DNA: TGTGCCAGCAGTGGGGTTTCAATGAAAAAACTGTTTTTT